A selection of T cell receptor beta chains follows, all from one sample in a study of T cells in localized non-small cell lung cancer. Profiling relied on immunoSEQ multiplex PCR, and the TCRdb table lists in-frame clones only, not all of them. The data contain thousands of clones, around half of them singletons. Specimen: lymph node tissue, collected before any cancer treatment. The source is a man between 40 and 75 years old with stage I lung adenocarcinoma. CDR3s include the opening cysteine and the closing phenylalanine or tryptophan. The order of the fields is V gene, J gene, D gene, clone size, CDR3 protein, CDR3 DNA. A D gene is named only where the DNA matches it firmly. Rows give clone size only sometimes, using once, few, many, or a class for an expanded clone.

v_call: TRBV11-3; j_call: TRBJ2-1; d_call: -; clone_size: few; cdr3_aa: CASSLAVRAASSYNEQFF; cdr3_nt: TGTGCCAGCAGCTTGGCGGTTAGAGCGGCTTCTTCCTACAATGAGCAGTTCTTC
v_call: TRBV11-3; j_call: TRBJ2-5; d_call: TRBD2; clone_size: -; cdr3_aa: CASSLGALAGVVETQYF; cdr3_nt: TGTGCCAGCAGCTTAGGGGCTCTAGCGGGAGTCGTAGAGACCCAGTACTTC
v_call: TRBV12-5; j_call: TRBJ1-1; d_call: -; clone_size: -; cdr3_aa: CAQEFMAGTEAFF; cdr3_nt: TGTGCCCAAGAATTTATGGCCGGAACTGAAGCTTTCTTT
v_call: TRBV11-3; j_call: TRBJ2-3; d_call: TRBD2; clone_size: -; cdr3_aa: CASSRGGGGAGDTQYF; cdr3_nt: TGTGCCAGCAGCCGAGGTGGCGGGGGGGCAGGAGATACGCAGTATTTT
v_call: TRBV28; j_call: TRBJ2-5; d_call: TRBD2; clone_size: -; cdr3_aa: CASTRTRAGRGTQYF; cdr3_nt: TGTGCCAGCACGAGAACCCGAGCGGGGCGGGGGACCCAGTACTTC
v_call: TRBV5-1; j_call: TRBJ1-4; d_call: -; clone_size: few; cdr3_aa: CASSLGQPATNEKLFF; cdr3_nt: TGCGCCAGCAGCCTCGGACAGCCAGCAACTAATGAAAAACTGTTTTTT
v_call: TRBV19; j_call: TRBJ1-1; d_call: -; clone_size: -; cdr3_aa: CASSMTALNTEAFF; cdr3_nt: TGTGCCAGTAGTATGACTGCCCTGAACACTGAAGCTTTCTTT
v_call: TRBV30; j_call: TRBJ2-2; d_call: -; clone_size: -; cdr3_aa: CAWSVGYTGELFF; cdr3_nt: TGTGCCTGGAGTGTGGGCTACACCGGGGAGCTGTTTTTT
v_call: TRBV10-3; j_call: TRBJ1-2; d_call: -; clone_size: few; cdr3_aa: CAISELGVEGYTF; cdr3_nt: TGTGCCATCAGTGAGTTAGGGGTGGAGGGCTACACCTTC
v_call: TRBV5-1; j_call: TRBJ2-6; d_call: TRBD1; clone_size: -; cdr3_aa: CASSVGQPGANVLTF; cdr3_nt: TGCGCCAGCAGCGTGGGACAGCCGGGGGCCAACGTCCTGACTTTC
v_call: TRBV19; j_call: TRBJ1-5; d_call: -; clone_size: -; cdr3_aa: CASKSFGERGNQPQHF; cdr3_nt: TGTGCCAGTAAGAGCTTTGGGGAGCGGGGCAATCAGCCCCAGCATTTT
v_call: TRBV11-3; j_call: TRBJ1-3; d_call: -; clone_size: medium-sized; cdr3_aa: CASSQRFSGNTIYF; cdr3_nt: TGTGCCAGCAGCCAACGGTTCTCTGGAAACACCATATATTTT
v_call: TRBV6-8; j_call: TRBJ2-5; d_call: -; clone_size: few; cdr3_aa: CASTLGTSNTQETQYF; cdr3_nt: TGTGCCAGCACTCTCGGGACTTCCAATACCCAAGAGACCCAGTACTTC
v_call: TRBV29-1; j_call: TRBJ2-7; d_call: -; clone_size: -; cdr3_aa: CSVVSIAAHYEQYF; cdr3_nt: TGCAGCGTTGTATCGATCGCAGCCCATTACGAGCAGTACTTC
v_call: TRBV2; j_call: TRBJ1-5; d_call: TRBD1; clone_size: -; cdr3_aa: CASSERTGNQPQHF; cdr3_nt: TGTGCCAGCAGTGAGAGGACAGGAAATCAGCCCCAGCATTTT
v_call: TRBV12-5; j_call: TRBJ2-4; d_call: -; clone_size: medium-sized; cdr3_aa: CASPRSEGEAKNIQYF; cdr3_nt: TGTGCCAGCCCGCGAAGCGAGGGGGAAGCCAAAAACATTCAGTACTTC
v_call: TRBV11-3; j_call: TRBJ2-5; d_call: TRBD2; clone_size: few; cdr3_aa: CASSLGTSGQETQYF; cdr3_nt: TGTGCCAGCAGCTTAGGGACTAGCGGGCAAGAGACCCAGTACTTC
v_call: TRBV30; j_call: TRBJ1-1; d_call: -; clone_size: -; cdr3_aa: CAWSPGPMNTEAFF; cdr3_nt: TGTGCCTGGAGCCCTGGGCCGATGAACACTGAAGCTTTCTTT
v_call: TRBV19; j_call: TRBJ2-1; d_call: -; clone_size: once; cdr3_aa: CASSLSSGGAYNEQFF; cdr3_nt: TGTGCCAGTAGTTTATCTAGTGGGGGTGCCTACAATGAGCAGTTCTTC
v_call: TRBV6-8; j_call: TRBJ2-5; d_call: TRBD1; clone_size: -; cdr3_aa: CAISDSTGEKTQYF; cdr3_nt: TGTGCCATCAGTGACTCCACAGGGGAAAAGACCCAGTACTTC